These 20 T cell receptor beta chains came from one sample sequenced in a study of T cells after yellow fever vaccination. TCRdb independently ran MiXCR on the 5' RACE reads; one entry per CDR3 protein. The data contain about 94,000 distinct CDR3 sequences, approximately 9% of them singletons. Source: CD8+ T cells not binding an NS4B(214-222) dextramer, sorted from PBMCs, taken approximately 16 days after the first yellow fever vaccination. The receptors originated from a young man who received the YFV17D yellow fever vaccine.

In this sample, this clonotype turned up many times. V gene TRBV4-3 combines with J gene TRBJ2-2, with no clear D. Trimming removed 0 bases from V and 5 bases from J, with 7 bases in between. CDR3 length: 14 amino acids. The germline V gene has CDR1 LGHNA and CDR2 YSLEER. The CDR3: CASSQERQTGELFF. The CDR3 DNA reads TGCGCCAGCAGCCAAGAGAGGCAGACCGGGGAGCTGTTTTTT.

This clonotype occurred a few times. The chain joins TRBV4-3 to TRBJ1-1; 8 nucleotides line up with TRBD1. The CDR3 consists of 15 residues. CDR1 LGHNA and CDR2 YSLEER come from the germline V gene. Losses at the gene ends were 1 base for V and 4 bases for J; bases not matched to a gene: 5. The CDR3 is CASSQVAGGGTEAFF. The CDR3 DNA reads TGCGCCAGCAGCCAAGTAGCAGGGGGCGGCACTGAAGCTTTCTTT.

This clonotype has only a few counts. The chain links TRBV4-3 to TRBJ1-2; 10 bases line up with TRBD1. The CDR3 length is 17 residues. Unmatched junction bases numbered 12, after V lost 0 bases and J lost 8 bases. Germline CDR1 is LGHNA and CDR2 is YSLEER. CDR3 coding DNA: TGCGCCAGCAGCCAAGATAGGGGGACAGGGGAGTCTAAAGGCTACACCTTC. It translates to CASSQDRGTGESKGYTF.

This clonotype was observed a handful of times. The chain couples TRBV7-2 to TRBJ2-5; 8 nucleotides agree with TRBD2. The CDR3 length is 15 residues. Trimming removed 5 bases from V and 1 base from J; junction bases left unmatched: 6. CDR1 is SGHTA, CDR2 FQGNSA, per germline. The CDR3 DNA is TGTGCCAGCAGCAGTGCCAGCGGGGGCCAAGAGACCCAGTACTTC. This encodes CASSSASGGQETQYF.

The gene calls are TRBV9 and TRBJ2-7; 8 bases are shared with TRBD1. V dropped 2 bases and J dropped 5; count of bases not matched to a gene: 3. The CDR3 totals 13 residues. Germline assignment: CDR1 SGDLS and CDR2 YYNGEE. The CDR3: CASSVDRGDEQYF. The CDR3 DNA sequence: TGTGCCAGCAGCGTCGACAGGGGCGACGAGCAGTACTTC.

V usage is TRBV6-1 and J usage is TRBJ1-2, with D hard to call. Germline CDR1 MNHNS, CDR2 SASEGT. Trimming removed 8 bases at V and 8 bases at J, with 9 bases between. This CDR3 contains 10 residues. CDR3: CASWGGGYTF. Written as DNA, the CDR3 is TGTGCCAGCTGGGGTGGCGGCTACACCTTC.

CDR3 DNA: TGTGCCACCAACTCGCCTCCCTACGAGCAGTACGTC. Translating gives CATNSPPYEQYV. The genes are TRBV28 and TRBJ2-7; D remains unclear. The CDR3 contains 12 residues. The germline V gene encodes CDR1 MDHEN and CDR2 SYDVKM. V was clipped by 10 bases and J by 2 bases, with 12 bases between them.

Many counts were recorded for this clonotype. The chain couples TRBV29-1 to TRBJ2-7, with a possible D match to TRBD1 (6 bases). From germline, CDR1 is SQVTM and CDR2 ANQGSEA. The CDR3 totals 13 residues. Trimming pared 3 bases from V and 1 base from J, leaving 10 bases between. The CDR3 DNA reads as TGCAGCGTTGAGAGGGGGTCTTCCTACGAGCAGTACTTC. This codes for CSVERGSSYEQYF.

This rearrangement joins TRBV4-1 to TRBJ2-5; D is possibly TRBD1 (7 bases). Looked up from germline, CDR1 is MGHRA and CDR2 is YSYEKL. Trimming pared 1 base from V and 4 bases from J, leaving 16 bases between. This CDR3 is built from 16 residues. Here the CDR3 reads CASSQVGTAGGETQYF. CDR3 DNA sequence: TGCGCCAGCAGCCAAGTTGGGACAGCCGGGGGAGAGACCCAGTACTTC.

This clonotype was counted a few times. The gene calls are TRBV7-6 and TRBJ2-5, with 12 bases lining up with TRBD2. The CDR3 has 16 amino acids. V lost 1 base and J lost 7; bases outside the gene matches: 7. Germline values: CDR1 SGHVS, CDR2 FNYEAQ. DNA for the CDR3: TGTGCCAGCAGCTTAGTAACTAGCGGGAGGATCGGGACCCAGTACTTC. This sequence encodes CASSLVTSGRIGTQYF.

The V gene is TRBV4-3, the J gene TRBJ1-1; D is perhaps TRBD1 (5 bases). CDR3 length: 14 amino acids. Germline V CDR1 and CDR2: LGHNA, YSLEER. V lost 4 bases and J 0 bases, leaving 9 bases between the germline ends. The CDR3 spells CASSPHRMNTEAFF. CDR3 DNA: TGCGCCAGCAGCCCGCACAGGATGAACACTGAAGCTTTCTTT.

A remark on this clonotype: A read error may account for a junction end that differs from germline. The genes are TRBV12-3 or TRBV12-4 and TRBJ1-2; D gene ambiguous. This CDR3 is built from 12 residues. The CDR3 nucleotides read TGTGCCAGCACCGTCGGAAACTATGTCTACACCTTC. The encoded protein is CASTVGNYVYTF.

This clonotype was seen more than once but under ten times. Here the CDR3 reads CASTPSSSNQPQHF. Here the CDR3 DNA reads TGTGCCAGCACCCCCAGCAGTAGCAATCAGCCCCAGCATTTT. The chain combines TRBV12-3 or TRBV12-4 with TRBJ1-5; D unclear. Trimming cost V 7 bases and J 0 bases, with 10 bases left between them. CDR3 size: 14 residues.

The rearrangement uses TRBV14 and TRBJ2-1; TRBD1 is a possible D gene (5 bases). The CDR3 is 16 residues long. V shed 6 bases and J shed 2 bases, with 17 bases lying between them. CDR1 SGHDN and CDR2 FVKESK come from the germline V gene. The CDR3 DNA sequence: TGTGCCAGCAGAAGGGGCACCCTTCACGCCTACAATGAGCAGTTCTTC. Translating it yields CASRRGTLHAYNEQFF.

This clonotype was detected many times. This sequence joins TRBV12-3 or TRBV12-4 and TRBJ2-5; no firm D call. Trimming took off 5 bases at V and 1 base at J, with 17 bases between the two ends. This CDR3 is 16 amino acids long. The CDR3 is CASSVSSSRIQETQYF. DNA of the CDR3: TGTGCCAGCAGTGTATCCTCTTCGCGGATCCAAGAGACCCAGTACTTC.

Only a few counts were recorded for this clonotype. CDR3 region: CASSQQLMVAGRDTQYF. The CDR3 DNA sequence: TGTGCCAGCAGCCAACAGCTGATGGTAGCGGGTCGAGATACGCAGTATTTT. This chain links TRBV3-1 with TRBJ2-3, with TRBD2 identical over 7 bases. Germline lookup yields CDR1 LGHDT and CDR2 YNNKEL (reference sequence). V dropped 2 bases and J dropped 5; count of bases not matched to a gene: 13. The CDR3 runs to 17 residues.

This clonotype was observed a handful of times. The chain joins TRBV24-1 to TRBJ1-2; 9 bases line up with TRBD1. CDR3 length equals 16 residues. Unmatched junction bases numbered 10, after V lost 5 bases and J lost 4 bases. In germline, CDR1 is KGHDR, CDR2 SFDVKD. CDR3 bases: TGTGCCACCAGTGTCCACAGGGGGCGAAGCTTCTATGGCTACACCTTC. The encoded protein is CATSVHRGRSFYGYTF.

This clonotype was detected ten times or more. This chain joins TRBV7-9 and TRBJ2-5; TRBD2 matches 10 bases. This CDR3 is 13 amino acids long. V was pared by 10 bases and J by 2 bases, with 4 bases of the junction left unmatched. CDR1 SEHNR and CDR2 FQNEAQ come from the germline V gene (reference sequence). As DNA, the CDR3 is TGTGCCATCAAGCGGGGGGGACAAGAGACCCAGTACTTC. Its protein is CAIKRGGQETQYF.

This clonotype was counted ten times or more. This chain connects TRBV10-3 to TRBJ2-3; 12 positions agree with TRBD2. The CDR3 runs to 20 residues. The germline CDR1 and CDR2 sequences are ENHRY and SYGVKD. V shed 0 bases and J 3 bases; nucleotides not matched to a gene: 13. In nucleotides, the CDR3 is TGTGCCATCAGTGAGTCCCCCACGACGACTAGCGGGGGCTATACAGATACGCAGTATTTT. This codes for CAISESPTTTSGGYTDTQYF.

This clonotype was counted at least ten times. The rearrangement links TRBV7-2 to TRBJ1-1; 8 nucleotides align to TRBD1. The germline CDR1 and CDR2 sequences are SGHTA and FQGNSA. J was trimmed by 5 bases and V by 5 bases; bases with no gene match: 7. The CDR3 is 14 residues long. Written as DNA, the CDR3 is TGTGCCAGCAGCACCGGACAGGGCGGAACTGAAGCTTTCTTT. Amino acids: CASSTGQGGTEAFF.